Following are 17 T cell receptor beta chains from one sample sequenced in a study of T cell responses to AZD1222 COVID-19 vaccine. The table came from immunoSEQ multiplex PCR; TCRdb's copy has only in-frame clones and leaves some out. This table has 150,000 to 200,000 clones, around 92% appearing once. Material: peripheral blood, obtained on day 0 of AZD1222 vaccination. Receptor source: an adult in good health.

The chain uses TRBV14 and TRBJ1-2; D is undetermined. This CDR3 is built from 14 residues. V lost 4 bases and J lost 4, with 13 bases in between. CDR1 SGHDN and CDR2 FVKESK come from the germline V gene. The CDR3 sequence: CASSPGGGIYGYTF. CDR3 DNA sequence: TGTGCCAGCAGCCCCGGAGGAGGTATCTATGGCTACACCTTC.

This clone was found once. The V and J genes are TRBV19 and TRBJ1-4; maybe TRBD1 (5 bases). Germline CDR1 is LNHDA and CDR2 is SQIVND (reference sequence). V was cut by 7 bases and J by 0 bases, with 12 bases left in between. CDR3 length: 15 residues. This CDR3 is CASTPGEATNEKLFF. DNA of the CDR3: TGTGCCAGTACCCCGGGGGAAGCAACTAATGAAAAACTGTTTTTT.

The genes are TRBV29-1 and TRBJ2-1; TRBD2 aligns across 7 bases. The germline CDR1 and CDR2 sequences are SQVTM and ANQGSEA. Trimming at V came to 3 bases and at J to 4 bases, leaving 6 bases not matched to a gene. The CDR3 length is 14 residues. The CDR3 sequence: CSVDPSGVYNEQFF. CDR3 nucleotides: TGCAGCGTTGATCCCAGCGGGGTTTACAATGAGCAGTTCTTC.

This chain uses TRBV6-5 with TRBJ2-4; 10 bases align to TRBD1. The CDR3 runs 14 residues. Germline V gene lookup returns CDR1 MNHEY and CDR2 SVGAGI. Trimming cost V 6 bases and J 1 base; bases outside gene matches: 0. DNA for the CDR3: TGTGCCAGCAGGGGACAGGGGGCCAAAAACATTCAGTACTTC. Amino acids: CASRGQGAKNIQYF.

V gene TRBV28 combines with J gene TRBJ1-3, with 8 bases that match TRBD1. This CDR3 is 15 amino acids long. The germline gives CDR1 MDHEN, CDR2 SYDVKM. Unmatched junction bases numbered 7, after V lost 4 bases and J lost 5 bases. As DNA, the CDR3 is TGTGCCAGCAGTTCCCGGACAGGGTCTCGAAACACCATATATTTT. It encodes CASSSRTGSRNTIYF.

In its sample, this clone was seen once. The chain is built from TRBV3-1 (or the pseudogene TRBV3-2) and TRBJ1-4; TRBD1 might be the D (6 bases). V lost 0 bases and J lost 0, with 17 bases in between. CDR1 is LGHDT, CDR2 YNNKEL, per germline (reference sequence). The length of the CDR3 is 19 residues. As DNA, the CDR3 is TGTGCCAGCAGCCAAGATTTCAGGATGGGGGACACAACTAATGAAAAACTGTTTTTT. Its protein product is CASSQDFRMGDTTNEKLFF.

This chain connects TRBV5-6 to TRBJ2-5; D remains ambiguous. The V gene lost 4 bases and the J gene lost 5 bases, with 12 bases spanning the gap. The CDR3 contains 13 residues. Germline V gene data show CDR1 as SGHDT and CDR2 as YYEEEE. This CDR3 is CASSPYFGETQYF. The CDR3, as DNA: TGTGCCAGCAGCCCGTACTTCGGGGAGACCCAGTACTTC. The complete variable domain, with remaining parts taken from reference TRBV5-6 and TRBJ2-5, reads DAGVTQSPTHLIKTRGQQVTLRCSPKSGHDTVSWYQQALGQGPQFIFQYYEEEERQRGNFPDRFSGHQFPNYSSELNVNALLLGDSALYLCASSPYFGETQYFGPGTRLLVL.

About this clone: Other DNA variants within this sample encode the same CDR3. The genes are TRBV6-5 and TRBJ1-2; maybe TRBD1 (5 bases). The CDR3 contains 14 residues. CDR1 is MNHEY and CDR2 is SVGAGI in the germline V gene. V was shortened by 2 bases and J by 1 base, with 8 bases between the two germline ends. DNA of the CDR3: TGTGCCAGCAGTTACGGGGGGAGTAACTATGGCTACACCTTC. It is translated as CASSYGGSNYGYTF.

The chain is built from TRBV12-3 or TRBV12-4 and TRBJ1-5, with D uncertain. CDR3 length equals 12 residues. The V gene lost 5 bases and the J gene lost 7 bases, with 9 bases spanning the gap. In DNA, the CDR3 is TGTGCCAGCAGTCCTCAAGGGCAGCCCCAGCATTTT. It encodes CASSPQGQPQHF.

The rearrangement joins TRBV7-8 to TRBJ2-1; 8 nucleotides line up with TRBD1. V lost 1 base and J lost 5; bases outside the gene matches: 10. The CDR3 is 17 residues long. Germline CDR1 and CDR2: SGHVS and FQNEAQ. This CDR3 reads CASSLVVTGGLHNEQFF. For the CDR3, the DNA is TGTGCCAGCAGCTTAGTAGTCACAGGGGGACTTCACAATGAGCAGTTCTTC.

This chain connects TRBV20-1 to TRBJ2-1; D is unclear. The CDR3 totals 11 residues. Germline V CDR1 and CDR2: DFQATT, SNEGSKA (reference sequence). Trimming shortened V by 5 bases and J by 2 bases, and 4 bases separated the two germline ends. The CDR3 bases are TGCAGTGCTCTAACCTACAATGAGCAGTTCTTC. Encoded protein: CSALTYNEQFF.

This clone is a singleton in its sample. The rearrangement uses TRBV5-1 and TRBJ2-3; D possibly corresponds to TRBD1 (6 bases). CDR3 length: 14 residues. Deletions cut 4 bases from V and 2 bases from J, with 11 bases between. Germline V gene sequence: CDR1 SGHRS, CDR2 YFSETQ. Here the CDR3 DNA reads TGCGCCAGCAGCAGGACAGTACCCACAGATACGCAGTATTTT. This encodes CASSRTVPTDTQYF.

V is TRBV29-1 and J is TRBJ2-1; the match to TRBD2 covers 14 bases. The CDR3 is made up of 15 amino acids. CDR1 is SQVTM, CDR2 ANQGSEA, per germline. The V gene end was trimmed by 4 bases and the J gene end by 8 bases; junction bases not matched to a gene: 7. CDR3 DNA sequence: TGCAGCGTTGGACTAGCGGGGGGGCCGGTATATGAGCAGTTCTTC. This gives the protein CSVGLAGGPVYEQFF.

This chain joins TRBV2 and TRBJ2-7, with D possibly called TRBD1 or TRBD2 (5 bases each). Looked up from germline, CDR1 is SNHLY and CDR2 is FYNNEI. V lost 6 bases to trimming and J lost 1 base, with 10 bases between them. The CDR3 runs to 13 residues. CDR3 coding DNA: TGTGCCAGCAGAGCCGAGGGGTCCTACGAGCAGTACTTC. Translating gives CASRAEGSYEQYF.

The rearrangement joins TRBV7-8 to TRBJ2-3, with D possibly matching TRBD2 (5 bases). The V end lost 2 bases, the J end lost 5 bases, and 11 bases lay between the germline ends. The germline gives CDR1 SGHVS, CDR2 FQNEAQ. This CDR3 comprises 14 residues. CDR3 region: CASSLRRAQDTQYF. The CDR3 nucleotides read TGTGCCAGCAGCTTACGGCGGGCCCAAGATACGCAGTATTTT.

The chain uses TRBV7-9 and TRBJ1-5; weak D call: TRBD1 (6 bases). This CDR3 comprises 15 residues. CDR1 SEHNR and CDR2 FQNEAQ come from the germline V gene (reference sequence). The V end lost 6 bases, the J end lost 1 base, and 13 bases lay between the germline ends. For the CDR3, the DNA is TGTGCCAGCAGTCTATCAGGGGCAAGCAATCAGCCCCAGCATTTT. Protein: CASSLSGASNQPQHF.

The chain uses TRBV5-4 and TRBJ1-6, with a possible D match to TRBD1 (5 bases). Germline-derived CDR1 and CDR2 are SGHNT and YYREEE (reference sequence). With 0 bases removed from V and 6 bases from J, the gap between germline ends came to 16 bases. CDR3 size: 17 residues. CDR3: CASSLAGSGPLNSPLHF. In DNA form, the CDR3 reads TGTGCCAGCAGCTTGGCGGGGTCAGGGCCACTTAATTCACCCCTCCACTTT.